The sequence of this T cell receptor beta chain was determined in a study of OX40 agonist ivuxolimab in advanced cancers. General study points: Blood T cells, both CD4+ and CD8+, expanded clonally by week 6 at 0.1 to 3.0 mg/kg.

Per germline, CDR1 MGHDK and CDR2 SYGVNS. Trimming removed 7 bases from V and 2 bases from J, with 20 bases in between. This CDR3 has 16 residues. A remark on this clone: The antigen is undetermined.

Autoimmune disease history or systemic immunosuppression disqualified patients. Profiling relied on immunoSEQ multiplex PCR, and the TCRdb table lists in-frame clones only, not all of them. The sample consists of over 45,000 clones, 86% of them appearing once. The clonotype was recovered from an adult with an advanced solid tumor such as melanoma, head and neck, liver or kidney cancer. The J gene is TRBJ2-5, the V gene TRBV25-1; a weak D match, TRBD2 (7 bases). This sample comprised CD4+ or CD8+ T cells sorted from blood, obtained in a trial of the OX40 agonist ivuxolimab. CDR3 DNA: TGTGCCAGCATCCAGGGGTGGGGGAGGGGGCAAGAGACCCAGTACTTC. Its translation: CASIQGWGRGQETQYF.